These 3 T cell receptor beta chains originate from one sample sequenced in a study of shared clonotypes between healthy human individuals (TCRdb year 2020). Library construction relied on the immunoSEQ multiplex PCR assay. TCRdb took this table from immuneACCESS and kept in-frame rearrangements with V and J called. Such tables lack part of the clones; where checked against another copy, unresolved V genes explain under half of the gap, and the rest is unexplained. Across this sample there are some 1.5 million clones, with approximately 96% seen only once. The ten largest clones add up to about 1.2% of the sample. Specimen: naive CD4+ T cells sorted from blood. The cell subset or site label on this specimen signifies: CD45RA+ positively selected. The receptors come from a man aged 30-40 years in good health.

This clone showed up just once. The same CDR3 also results from other DNA sequences found in this sample. The chain couples TRBV27 to TRBJ1-2; D might be TRBD1 (5 bases). CDR1 MNHEY and CDR2 SMNVEV come from the germline V gene (reference sequence). Trimming removed 6 bases at V and 1 base at J, with 9 bases between. CDR3 length equals 13 residues. CDR3 residues: CASSLTVNYGYTF. The CDR3 coding sequence is TGTGCCAGCAGCCTGACAGTTAACTATGGCTACACCTTC.

The chain uses TRBV11-2 and TRBJ2-2; D tentatively fits TRBD1 or TRBD2 (5 bases each). Germline V gives CDR1 SGHAT, CDR2 FQNNGV. This CDR3 is built from 16 residues. V lost 5 bases to trimming and J lost 2 bases, with 15 bases between them. The CDR3 reads CASSLGLGVNTGELFF. The DNA for the CDR3 is TGTGCCAGCAGCCTCGGGTTGGGGGTAAACACCGGGGAGCTGTTTTTT.

Written as DNA, the CDR3 is TGTGCCAGCAGCTCCGGGACAGGGGGCCGTCTGTTTTTT. Residues: CASSSGTGGRLFF. The chain uses TRBV6-5 and TRBJ1-4; the match to TRBD1 covers 12 bases. CDR3 size: 13 residues. Germline V CDR1 and CDR2: MNHEY, SVGAGI. The trim removed 6 bases at V and 14 bases at J, leaving 7 bases unmatched.